This passage covers 17 T cell receptor beta chains from one sample sequenced in a study of blood T cell repertoires in COVID-19. Some clones are missing from TCRdb's copy, which holds only in-frame ones; the method was immunoSEQ multiplex PCR. The sample shows over 200,000 clones, around 90% of them seen only once. The specimen sequenced was PBMCs or T cells enriched from blood (not recorded which). These receptors were taken from a woman under 40 who had been exposed to COVID-19.

The chain links TRBV5-1 to TRBJ2-7, with D unclear. Between the trimmed V and J ends, which lost 0 bases and 6 bases, there was a span of 10 bases. Germline lookup yields CDR1 SGHRS and CDR2 YFSETQ. The CDR3 extends over 13 amino acids. CDR3 loop: CASSLDKLGEQYF. Written as DNA, the CDR3 is TGCGCCAGCAGCTTGGATAAACTCGGCGAGCAGTACTTC.

This chain links TRBV7-9 with TRBJ2-1; 14 positions match TRBD2. Looked up from germline, CDR1 is SEHNR and CDR2 is FQNEAQ (reference sequence). This CDR3 is built from 16 residues. J gave up 3 bases and V 4 bases, and 2 bases lay outside the gene matches. The CDR3: CASSSGLAGDYNEQFF. CDR3 DNA: TGTGCCAGCAGCTCGGGACTAGCGGGAGACTACAATGAGCAGTTCTTC.

The rearrangement joins TRBV19 to TRBJ1-2; D remains ambiguous. Deletions cut 2 bases from V and 4 bases from J, with 11 bases between. CDR1 is LNHDA, CDR2 SQIVND, per germline (reference sequence). This CDR3 region has 14 residues. The CDR3 is CASSIFQAPYGYTF. The CDR3 region has the DNA TGTGCCAGTAGTATATTTCAGGCCCCCTATGGCTACACCTTC.

This clone showed up many times. The chain has TRBV9 and TRBJ2-7; D is perhaps TRBD1 (5 bases). The V gene lost 3 bases and the J gene lost 2 bases, with 18 bases spanning the gap. The CDR3 has 16 residues. The V gene's germline CDR1 is SGDLS and CDR2 YYNGEE. The CDR3 spells CASSGLRAAGTYEQYF. The CDR3 DNA reads TGTGCCAGCAGCGGTTTAAGGGCGGCAGGGACCTACGAGCAGTACTTC.

J is TRBJ1-1 and V is TRBV15; unclear D gene. The CDR3 is made up of 12 amino acids. From germline, CDR1 is LNHNV and CDR2 YYDKDF (reference sequence). V was trimmed by 4 bases and J by 4 bases, leaving 7 bases between them. CDR3 in amino acids: CATSKDGTEAFF. CDR3 sequence (DNA): TGTGCCACCAGCAAAGACGGCACTGAAGCTTTCTTT. Full variable domain (outside the CDR3, taken from reference TRBV15 and TRBJ1-1): DAMVIQNPRYQVTQFGKPVTLSCSQTLNHNVMYWYQQKSSQAPKLLFHYYDKDFNNEADTPDNFQSRRPNTSFCFLDIRSPGLGDTAMYLCATSKDGTEAFFGQGTRLTVV.

The chain combines TRBV30 with TRBJ1-6, with unresolved D. Trimming took 3 bases from V and 5 from J, leaving 8 bases between them. This CDR3 comprises 13 residues. Germline CDR1 reads GTSNPN; CDR2 reads SVGIG (reference sequence). In DNA, the CDR3 is TGTGCCTGGAGGAACGGGAATAATTCACCCCTCCACTTT. It specifies CAWRNGNNSPLHF.

This clone was detected a few times. The chain recombines TRBV28 with TRBJ1-5; 9 nucleotides match TRBD1. Germline V gene sequence: CDR1 MDHEN, CDR2 SYDVKM. This CDR3 has 18 amino acids. J gave up 5 bases and V 3 bases, and 14 bases lay outside the gene matches. Here the CDR3 reads CASSFSGPRDRVHQPQHF. The CDR3 DNA reads as TGTGCCAGCAGTTTCTCGGGGCCCCGGGACAGGGTACATCAGCCCCAGCATTTT. The full variable domain, in which reference TRBV28 and TRBJ1-5 provide the parts outside the CDR3, is DVKVTQSSRYLVKRTGEKVFLECVQDMDHENMFWYRQDPGLGLRLIYFSYDVKMKEKGDIPEGYSVSREKKERFSLILESASTNQTSMYLCASSFSGPRDRVHQPQHFGDGTRLSIL.

This clone was seen a few times. The chain carries TRBV6-1 and TRBJ1-5; 10 nucleotides match TRBD1. The CDR3 sequence is 16 residues long. Per the germline V gene, CDR1 is MNHNS and CDR2 is SASEGT. Trimming removed 4 bases from V and 6 bases from J; junction bases left unmatched: 9. The CDR3 loop reads CASSARDRGYRQPQHF. Here the CDR3 DNA reads TGTGCCAGCAGTGCGCGGGACAGGGGATACCGTCAGCCCCAGCATTTT.

The rearrangement joins TRBV30 to TRBJ1-2, with D possibly TRBD1 on 5 matching bases. V was shortened by 3 bases and J by 5 bases, with 10 bases between the two germline ends. The CDR3 extends over 12 amino acids. Germline loops: CDR1 GTSNPN, CDR2 SVGIG (reference sequence). The CDR3 sequence: CAWRAGRYGYTF. The CDR3 region has the DNA TGTGCCTGGAGGGCAGGGAGGTATGGCTACACCTTC.

V is TRBV5-5 and J is TRBJ1-2, with TRBD1 matching 7 bases. There are 14 residues in the CDR3. CDR1 is SGHKS, CDR2 YYEKEE, per germline (reference sequence). V lost 4 bases and J lost 7; bases outside the gene matches: 10. The CDR3 region is CASSTDRVGGGYTF. The CDR3 DNA sequence: TGTGCCAGCAGCACCGACAGGGTGGGAGGTGGCTACACCTTC.

V and J are TRBV18 and TRBJ1-2, with TRBD1 identical over 7 bases. CDR3 length: 13 residues. The ends lost 3 bases at V and 3 bases at J; junction bases unmatched: 1. Germline CDR1 reads KGHSH; CDR2 reads LQKENI. CDR3 DNA sequence: TGTGCCAGCTCACCCGGACAGGACTATGGCTACACCTTC. This sequence encodes CASSPGQDYGYTF.

The genes are TRBV30 and TRBJ2-2, with D hard to call. CDR3 length equals 14 residues. V was trimmed by 0 bases and J by 6 bases, leaving 11 bases between them. From germline, CDR1 is GTSNPN and CDR2 SVGIG (reference sequence). The CDR3 nucleotides read TGTGCCTGGAGTGTACTTTTACCCGCCGGGGAGCTGTTTTTT. Translated: CAWSVLLPAGELFF.

The chain recombines TRBV3-1 (or the pseudogene TRBV3-2) with TRBJ1-3, with D possibly TRBD1 on 6 matching bases. The CDR3 is 15 residues long. Germline CDR1 reads LGHDT; CDR2 reads YNNKEL (reference sequence). The V end lost 3 bases, the J end lost 7 bases, and 16 bases lay between the germline ends. CDR3 residues: CASSHPQGLWNTIYF. The DNA for the CDR3 is TGTGCCAGCAGCCATCCCCAGGGGTTATGGAACACCATATATTTT.

This clone was recorded a few times. The chain couples TRBV19 to TRBJ1-2; D ambiguous. The V end lost 5 bases, the J end lost 8 bases, and 12 bases lay between the germline ends. There are 12 residues in the CDR3. Per germline, CDR1 LNHDA and CDR2 SQIVND (reference sequence). CDR3 in DNA: TGTGCCAGTAGTGCTAGGGAGAGAGGCTACACCTTC. Translated, it gives CASSARERGYTF.

V usage is TRBV18 and J usage is TRBJ1-4, with 9 bases matching TRBD1. From germline, CDR1 is KGHSH and CDR2 LQKENI. The CDR3 runs 14 residues. J gave up 5 bases and V 8 bases, and 6 bases lay outside the gene matches. In DNA, the CDR3 is TGTGCCAGCCATTCCGGGACAGGGAATGAAAAACTGTTTTTT. This encodes CASHSGTGNEKLFF.

The chain couples TRBV9 to TRBJ2-3; D possibly corresponds to TRBD2 (6 bases). The CDR3 has 14 residues. Germline assignment: CDR1 SGDLS and CDR2 YYNGEE. Trimming left V 3 bases short and J 2 bases short, with 10 bases between. The CDR3 loop reads CASSARDFTDTQYF. In nucleotides, the CDR3 is TGTGCCAGCAGCGCTCGGGACTTCACAGATACGCAGTATTTT. Based on the CDR3 plus reference TRBV9 and TRBJ2-3, the full variable domain is DSGVTQTPKHLITATGQRVTLRCSPRSGDLSVYWYQQSLDQGLQFLIQYYNGEERAKGNILERFSAQQFPDLHSELNLSSLELGDSALYFCASSARDFTDTQYFGPGTRLTVL.

A few counts support this clone. This chain uses TRBV19 with TRBJ2-5; 8 nucleotides align to TRBD2. CDR3 length equals 15 residues. The V gene's germline CDR1 is LNHDA and CDR2 SQIVND (reference sequence). V lost 4 bases to trimming and J lost 5 bases; unmatched junction nucleotides: 9. The CDR3 nucleotides read TGTGCCAGTAGTAGGGCGGGAGGCGGCTGGGAGACCCAGTACTTC. Translation: CASSRAGGGWETQYF.